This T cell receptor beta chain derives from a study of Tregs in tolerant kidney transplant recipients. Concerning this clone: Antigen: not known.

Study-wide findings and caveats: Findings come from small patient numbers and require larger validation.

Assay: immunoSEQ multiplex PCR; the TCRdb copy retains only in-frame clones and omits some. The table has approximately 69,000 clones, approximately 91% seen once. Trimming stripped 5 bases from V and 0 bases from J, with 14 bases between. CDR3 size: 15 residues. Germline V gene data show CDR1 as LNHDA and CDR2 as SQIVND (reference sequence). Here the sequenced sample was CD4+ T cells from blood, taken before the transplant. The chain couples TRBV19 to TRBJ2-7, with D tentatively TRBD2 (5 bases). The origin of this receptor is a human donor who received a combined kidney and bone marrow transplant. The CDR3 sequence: CASSSRASFSYEQYF. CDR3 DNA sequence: TGTGCCAGTAGTTCGAGGGCCTCTTTCTCCTACGAGCAGTACTTC.